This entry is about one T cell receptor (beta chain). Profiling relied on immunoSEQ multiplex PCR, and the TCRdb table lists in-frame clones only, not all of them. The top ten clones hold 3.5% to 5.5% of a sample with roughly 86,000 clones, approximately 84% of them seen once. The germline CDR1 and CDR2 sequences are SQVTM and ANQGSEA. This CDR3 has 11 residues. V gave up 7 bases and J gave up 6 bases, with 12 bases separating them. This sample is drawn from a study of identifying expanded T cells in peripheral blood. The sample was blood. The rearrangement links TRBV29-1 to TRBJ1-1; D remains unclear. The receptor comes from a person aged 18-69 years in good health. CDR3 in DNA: TGCAGCGCATGGGGTATATCTGAAGCTTTCTTT. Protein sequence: CSAWGISEAFF.